This T cell receptor beta chain was documented in a study of CD8 T cells in Susac syndrome. Germline values: CDR1 SGHTA, CDR2 FQGTGA. The CDR3 extends over 16 amino acids. V was clipped by 5 bases and J by 4 bases, with 18 bases between them. Random hexamers primed reverse transcription of about 0.45 to 1 ug RNA. TCRdb re-analysed the immunoSEQ multiplex PCR reads in MiXCR, keeping a single row per CDR3 protein. The data show about 200,000 distinct CDR3 sequences, approximately 93% seen once. This receptor was identified in a human donor in good health. The sequenced sample was CD4+ T cells from PBMCs. The chain is built from TRBV7-3 and TRBJ1-3; a weak D match, TRBD1 (6 bases). CDR3 DNA sequence: TGTGCCAGCAGCCCAGTCGGGGGCACCTTCGGAAACACCATATATTTT. This encodes CASSPVGGTFGNTIYF.